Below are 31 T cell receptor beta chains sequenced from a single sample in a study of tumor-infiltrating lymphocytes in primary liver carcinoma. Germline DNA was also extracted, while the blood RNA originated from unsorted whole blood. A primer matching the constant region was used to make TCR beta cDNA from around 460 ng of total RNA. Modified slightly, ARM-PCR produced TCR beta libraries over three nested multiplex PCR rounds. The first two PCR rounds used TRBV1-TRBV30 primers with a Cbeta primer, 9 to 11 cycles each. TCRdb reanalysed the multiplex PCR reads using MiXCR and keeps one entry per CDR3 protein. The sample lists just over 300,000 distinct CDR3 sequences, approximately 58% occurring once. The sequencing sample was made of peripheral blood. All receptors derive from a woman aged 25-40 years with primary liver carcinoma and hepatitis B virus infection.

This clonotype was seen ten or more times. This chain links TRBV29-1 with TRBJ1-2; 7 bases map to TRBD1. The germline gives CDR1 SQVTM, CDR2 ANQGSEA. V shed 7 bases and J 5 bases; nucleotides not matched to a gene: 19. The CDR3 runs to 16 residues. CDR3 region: CSGASQTGPYTYGYTF. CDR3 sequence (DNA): TGCAGCGGGGCGAGTCAGACAGGGCCCTATACTTATGGCTACACCTTC.

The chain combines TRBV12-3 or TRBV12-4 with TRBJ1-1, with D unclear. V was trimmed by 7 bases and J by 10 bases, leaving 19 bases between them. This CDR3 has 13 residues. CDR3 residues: CASTFGPVERAFF. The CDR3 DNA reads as TGTGCCAGCACTTTCGGCCCAGTGGAGAGAGCTTTCTTT.

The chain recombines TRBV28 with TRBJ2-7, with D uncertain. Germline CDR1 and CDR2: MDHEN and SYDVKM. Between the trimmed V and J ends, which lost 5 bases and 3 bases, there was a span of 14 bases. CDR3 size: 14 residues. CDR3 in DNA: TGTGCCAGCAGTCCCAGGACGTTCGGCTACGAGCAGTACTTC. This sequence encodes CASSPRTFGYEQYF.

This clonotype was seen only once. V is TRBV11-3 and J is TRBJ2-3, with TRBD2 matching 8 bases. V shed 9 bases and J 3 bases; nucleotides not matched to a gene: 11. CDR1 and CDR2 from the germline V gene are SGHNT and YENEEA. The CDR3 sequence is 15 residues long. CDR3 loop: CASTIWREVTDTQYF. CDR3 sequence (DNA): TGTGCCAGTACCATCTGGCGGGAGGTTACAGATACGCAGTATTTT.

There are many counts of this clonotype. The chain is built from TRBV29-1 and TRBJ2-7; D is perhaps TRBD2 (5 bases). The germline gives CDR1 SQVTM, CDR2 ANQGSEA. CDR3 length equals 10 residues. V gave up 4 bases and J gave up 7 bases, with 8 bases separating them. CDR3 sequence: CSVADYEQYF. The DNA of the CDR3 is TGCAGCGTTGCCGACTATGAGCAGTACTTC.

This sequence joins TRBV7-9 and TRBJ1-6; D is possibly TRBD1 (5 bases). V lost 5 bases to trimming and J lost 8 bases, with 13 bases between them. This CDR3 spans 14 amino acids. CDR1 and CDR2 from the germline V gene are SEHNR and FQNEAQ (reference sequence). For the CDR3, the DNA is TGTGCCAGCAGCCCAGGGCCCTGGGATTCACCCCTCCACTTT. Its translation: CASSPGPWDSPLHF. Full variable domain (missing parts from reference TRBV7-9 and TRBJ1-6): DTGVSQNPRHKITKRGQNVTFRCDPISEHNRLYWYRQTLGQGPEFLTYFQNEAQLEKSRLLSDRFSAERPKGSFSTLEIQRTEQGDSAMYLCASSPGPWDSPLHFGNGTRLTVT.

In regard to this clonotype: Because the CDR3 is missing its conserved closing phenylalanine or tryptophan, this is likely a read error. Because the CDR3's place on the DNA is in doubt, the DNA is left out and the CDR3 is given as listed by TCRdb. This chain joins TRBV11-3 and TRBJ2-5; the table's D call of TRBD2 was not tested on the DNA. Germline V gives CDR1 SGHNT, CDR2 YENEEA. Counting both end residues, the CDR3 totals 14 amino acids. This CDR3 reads CASSPGLEGGPLDS.

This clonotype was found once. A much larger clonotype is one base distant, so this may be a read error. The CDR3 coding sequence is TGTGCCAGCAGCCAAGCTGGACTAGCGGAGTCCTACAATGAGCAGTTCTTC. It specifies CASSQAGLAESYNEQFF. The V call is TRBV4-2, the J call TRBJ2-1; 10 bases are a match to TRBD2. The CDR3 has 17 residues. Germline assignment: CDR1 LGHNA and CDR2 YNFKEQ. V dropped 1 base and J dropped 1; count of bases not matched to a gene: 4.

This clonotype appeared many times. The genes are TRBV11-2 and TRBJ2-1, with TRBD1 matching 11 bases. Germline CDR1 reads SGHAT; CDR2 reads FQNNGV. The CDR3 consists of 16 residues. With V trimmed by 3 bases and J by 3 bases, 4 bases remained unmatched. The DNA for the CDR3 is TGTGCCAGCAGCTTCCCCGGGACAGGGGGCTACAATGAGCAGTTCTTC. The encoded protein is CASSFPGTGGYNEQFF.

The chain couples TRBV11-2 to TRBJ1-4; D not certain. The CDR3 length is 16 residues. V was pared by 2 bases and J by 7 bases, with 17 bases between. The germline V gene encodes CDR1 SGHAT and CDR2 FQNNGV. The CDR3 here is CASSLNGVAITEKLFF. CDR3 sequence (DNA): TGTGCCAGCAGCTTAAATGGGGTTGCAATTACTGAAAAACTGTTTTTT. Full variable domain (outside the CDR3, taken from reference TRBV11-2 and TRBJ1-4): EAGVAQSPRYKIIEKRQSVAFWCNPISGHATLYWYQQILGQGPKLLIQFQNNGVVDDSQLPKDRFSAERLKGVDSTLKIQPAKLEDSAVYLCASSLNGVAITEKLFFGSGTQLSVL.

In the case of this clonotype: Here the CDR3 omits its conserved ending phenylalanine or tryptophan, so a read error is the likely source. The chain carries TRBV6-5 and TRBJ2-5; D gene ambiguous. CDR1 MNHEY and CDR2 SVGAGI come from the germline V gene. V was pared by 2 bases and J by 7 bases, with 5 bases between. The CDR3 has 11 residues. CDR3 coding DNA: TGTGCCAGCAGTTACGTAGGGACCCAGTACTTA. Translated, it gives CASSYVGTQYL.

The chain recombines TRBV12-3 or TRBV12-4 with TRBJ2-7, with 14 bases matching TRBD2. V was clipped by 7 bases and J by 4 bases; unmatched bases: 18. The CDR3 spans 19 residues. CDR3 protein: CASTEPGTSGSRSLYEQYF. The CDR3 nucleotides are TGTGCCAGCACCGAGCCCGGGACTAGCGGGAGTCGGAGTTTGTACGAGCAGTACTTC.

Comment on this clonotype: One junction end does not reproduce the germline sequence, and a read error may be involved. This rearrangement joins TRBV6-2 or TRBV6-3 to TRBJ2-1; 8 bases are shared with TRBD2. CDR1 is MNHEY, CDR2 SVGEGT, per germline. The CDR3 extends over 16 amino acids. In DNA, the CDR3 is TGTGCCAGCAGTTACAGAAGTGCGGGAGGCCCAATATGGCAGTCCTTC. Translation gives CASSYRSAGGPIWQSF.

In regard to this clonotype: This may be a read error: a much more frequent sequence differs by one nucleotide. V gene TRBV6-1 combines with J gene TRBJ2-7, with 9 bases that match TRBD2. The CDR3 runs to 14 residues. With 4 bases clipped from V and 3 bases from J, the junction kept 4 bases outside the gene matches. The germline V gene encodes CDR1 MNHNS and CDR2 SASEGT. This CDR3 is CASSGVAGVYEQYF. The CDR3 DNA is TGTGCCAGCAGTGGAGTAGCGGGAGTCTACGAGCAGTACTTC.

CDR3 amino acids: CAWSVRWQQQETQYF. The CDR3 DNA sequence: TGTGCCTGGAGTGTAAGGTGGCAGCAACAAGAGACCCAGTACTTC. This chain joins TRBV30 and TRBJ2-5; D uncertain. With 0 bases removed from V and 2 bases from J, the gap between germline ends came to 13 bases. The CDR3 contains 15 residues. Germline values: CDR1 GTSNPN, CDR2 SVGIG (reference sequence).

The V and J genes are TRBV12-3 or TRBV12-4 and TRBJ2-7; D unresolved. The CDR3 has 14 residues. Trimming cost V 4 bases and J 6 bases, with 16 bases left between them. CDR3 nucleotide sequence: TGTGCCAGCAGTTCCCGTGAAATGAATCCCGAGCAGTACTTC. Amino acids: CASSSREMNPEQYF.

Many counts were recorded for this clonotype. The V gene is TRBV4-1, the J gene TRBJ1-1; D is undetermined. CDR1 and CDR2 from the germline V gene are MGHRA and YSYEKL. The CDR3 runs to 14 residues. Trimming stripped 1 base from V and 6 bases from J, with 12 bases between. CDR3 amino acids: CASSQADWRAEAFF. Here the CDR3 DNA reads TGCGCCAGCAGCCAAGCCGACTGGAGGGCTGAAGCTTTCTTT.

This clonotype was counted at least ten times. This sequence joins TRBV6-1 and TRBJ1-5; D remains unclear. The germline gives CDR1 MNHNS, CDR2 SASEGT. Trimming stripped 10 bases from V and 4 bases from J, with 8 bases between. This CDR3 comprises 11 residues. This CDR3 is CATTLNQPQHF. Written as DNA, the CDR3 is TGTGCCACCACCTTAAATCAGCCCCAGCATTTT.

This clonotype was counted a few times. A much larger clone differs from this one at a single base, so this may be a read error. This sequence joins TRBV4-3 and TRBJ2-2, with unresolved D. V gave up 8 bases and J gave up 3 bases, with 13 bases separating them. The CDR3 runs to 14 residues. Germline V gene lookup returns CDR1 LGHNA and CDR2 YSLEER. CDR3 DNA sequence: TGCGCCAGCGGCCCAGGCTTCTACACCGGGGAGCTGTTTTTT. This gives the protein CASGPGFYTGELFF.

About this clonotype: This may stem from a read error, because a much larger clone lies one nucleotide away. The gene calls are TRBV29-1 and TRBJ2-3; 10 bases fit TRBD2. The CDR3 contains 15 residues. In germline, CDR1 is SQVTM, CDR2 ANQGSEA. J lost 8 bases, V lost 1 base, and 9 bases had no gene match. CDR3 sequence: CSVEAEAGGRGTQYF. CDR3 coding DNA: TGCAGCGTTGAAGCAGAAGCGGGAGGGCGAGGTACGCAGTATTTT.

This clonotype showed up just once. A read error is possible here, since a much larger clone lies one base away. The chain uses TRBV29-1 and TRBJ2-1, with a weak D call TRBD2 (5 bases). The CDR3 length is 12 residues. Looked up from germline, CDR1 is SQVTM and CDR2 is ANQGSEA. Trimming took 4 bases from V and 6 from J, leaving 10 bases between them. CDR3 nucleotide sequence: TGCAGCGTTGCGCTAGCTAGCAATGAGCAGTTCTTC. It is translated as CSVALASNEQFF.

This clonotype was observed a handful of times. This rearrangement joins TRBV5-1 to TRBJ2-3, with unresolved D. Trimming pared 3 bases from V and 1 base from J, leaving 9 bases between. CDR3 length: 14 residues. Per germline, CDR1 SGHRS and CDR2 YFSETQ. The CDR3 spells CASSSLGGTDTQYF. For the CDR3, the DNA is TGCGCCAGCAGCTCCTTAGGCGGCACAGATACGCAGTATTTT.

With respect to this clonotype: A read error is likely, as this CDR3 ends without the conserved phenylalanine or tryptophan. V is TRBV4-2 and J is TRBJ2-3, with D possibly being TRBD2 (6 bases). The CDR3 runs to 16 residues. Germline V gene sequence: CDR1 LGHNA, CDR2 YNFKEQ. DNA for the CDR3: TGTGCCAGCAGTCAAGTACTAGCCCAAGGGGCAGATACGCAGTATCTT. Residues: CASSQVLAQGADTQYL.

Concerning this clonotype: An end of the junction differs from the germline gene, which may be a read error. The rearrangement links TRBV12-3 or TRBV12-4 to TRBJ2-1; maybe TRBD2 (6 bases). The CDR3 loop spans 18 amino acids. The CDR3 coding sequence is TGTACCAGCATTTCCGCCCGGGGGACGCGGGACGGCTACAATGAGCAGTTCTTC. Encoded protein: CTSISARGTRDGYNEQFF.

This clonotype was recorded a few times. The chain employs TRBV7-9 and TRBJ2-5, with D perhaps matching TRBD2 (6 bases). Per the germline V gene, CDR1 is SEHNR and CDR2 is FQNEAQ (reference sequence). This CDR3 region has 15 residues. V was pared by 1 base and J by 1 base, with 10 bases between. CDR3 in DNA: TGTGCCAGCAGCTTAGTACGGGGAGGCCAAGAGACCCAGTACTTC. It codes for CASSLVRGGQETQYF.

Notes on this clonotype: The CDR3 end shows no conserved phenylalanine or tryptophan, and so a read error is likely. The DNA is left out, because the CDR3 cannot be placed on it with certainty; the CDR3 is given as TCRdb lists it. CDR3 amino acids: CASRPEGSRETQHL. The rearrangement joins TRBV6-1 to TRBJ2-5; the table calls TRBD2, which could not be checked here. A total of 14 residues make up the CDR3, ends included. Germline-derived CDR1 and CDR2 are MNHNS and SASEGT.

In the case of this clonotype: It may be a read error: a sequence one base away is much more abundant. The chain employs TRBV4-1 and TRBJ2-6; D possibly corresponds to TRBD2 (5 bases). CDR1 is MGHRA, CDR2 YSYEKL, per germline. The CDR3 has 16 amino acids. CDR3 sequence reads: CTSSQAQRAGANVLTF. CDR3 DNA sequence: TGCACCAGCAGCCAAGCTCAGAGGGCTGGGGCCAACGTCCTGACTTTC.

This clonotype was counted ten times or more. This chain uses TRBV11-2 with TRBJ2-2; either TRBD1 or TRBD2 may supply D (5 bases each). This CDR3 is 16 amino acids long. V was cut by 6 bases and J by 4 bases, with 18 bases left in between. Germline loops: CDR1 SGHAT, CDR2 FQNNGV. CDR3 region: CASSSAAGAATGELFF. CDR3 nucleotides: TGTGCCAGCAGTTCAGCCGCCGGGGCGGCCACCGGGGAGCTGTTTTTT.

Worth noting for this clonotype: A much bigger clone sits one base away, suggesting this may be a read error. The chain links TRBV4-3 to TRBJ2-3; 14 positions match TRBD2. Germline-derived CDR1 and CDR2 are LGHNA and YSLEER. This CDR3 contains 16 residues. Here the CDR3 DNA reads TGCGCCAGCAGCCCCAGACTAGCGGGAGGGGAAGATATGCAGTATTTT. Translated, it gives CASSPRLAGGEDMQYF.

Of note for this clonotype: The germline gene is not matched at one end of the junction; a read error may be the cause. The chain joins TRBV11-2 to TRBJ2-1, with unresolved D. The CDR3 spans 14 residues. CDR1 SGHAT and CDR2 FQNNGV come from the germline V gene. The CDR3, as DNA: TGTGTCAGCAGAGGCTGGAGCTCCTACAATGAGCACTTCTTC. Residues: CVSRGWSSYNEHFF. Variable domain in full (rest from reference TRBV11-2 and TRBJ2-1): EAGVAQSPRYKIIEKRQSVAFWCNPISGHATLYWYQQILGQGPKLLIQFQNNGVVDDSQLPKDRFSAERLKGVDSTLKIQPAKLEDSAVYLCVSRGWSSYNEHFFGPGTRLTVL.

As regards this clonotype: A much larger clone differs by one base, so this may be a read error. CDR3 nucleotides: TGTGCCACGTCTTCCTCTCCGGACAACCCGGATGGCTACACCTTC. Protein: CATSSSPDNPDGYTF. The gene calls are TRBV6-2 or TRBV6-3 and TRBJ1-2; D is perhaps TRBD1 (5 bases). The CDR3 consists of 15 residues. V was cut by 10 bases and J by 6 bases, with 24 bases left in between. Germline CDR1 and CDR2: MNHEY and SVGEGT.